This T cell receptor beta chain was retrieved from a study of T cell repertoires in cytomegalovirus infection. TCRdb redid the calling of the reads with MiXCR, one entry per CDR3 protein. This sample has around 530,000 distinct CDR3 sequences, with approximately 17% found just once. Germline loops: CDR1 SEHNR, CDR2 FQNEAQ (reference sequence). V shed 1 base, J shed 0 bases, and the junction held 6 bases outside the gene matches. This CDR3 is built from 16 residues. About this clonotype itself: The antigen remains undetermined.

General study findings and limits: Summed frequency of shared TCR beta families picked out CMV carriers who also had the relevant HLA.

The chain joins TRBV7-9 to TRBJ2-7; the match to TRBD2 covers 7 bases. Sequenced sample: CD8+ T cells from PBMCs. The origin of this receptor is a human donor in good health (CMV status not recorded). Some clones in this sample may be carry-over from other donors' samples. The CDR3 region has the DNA TGTGCCAGCAGCTTAGTCGAGCGGGATGACTCCTACGAGCAGTACTTC. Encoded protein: CASSLVERDDSYEQYF.